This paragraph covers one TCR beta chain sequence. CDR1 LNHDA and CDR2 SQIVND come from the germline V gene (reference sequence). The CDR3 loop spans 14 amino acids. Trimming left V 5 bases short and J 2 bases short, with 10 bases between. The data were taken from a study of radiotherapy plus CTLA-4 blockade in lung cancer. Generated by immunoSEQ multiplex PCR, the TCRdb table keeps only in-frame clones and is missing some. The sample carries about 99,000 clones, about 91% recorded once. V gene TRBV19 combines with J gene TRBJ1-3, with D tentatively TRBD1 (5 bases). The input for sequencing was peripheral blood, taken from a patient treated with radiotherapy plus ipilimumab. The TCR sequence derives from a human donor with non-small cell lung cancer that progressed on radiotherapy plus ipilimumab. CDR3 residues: CASSPGNTGNTIYF. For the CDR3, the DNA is TGTGCCAGTAGTCCAGGGAACACTGGAAACACCATATATTTT.